This entry lists 16 T cell receptor beta chains sequenced from one sample in a study of shared clonotypes between healthy human individuals. Sequencing used immunoSEQ multiplex PCR; TCRdb keeps in-frame clones, though not all of them. The sample shows millions of clones, 90% to 95% of them seen only once. The sample consisted of naive CD4+ T cells from PBMCs. Sample subset: CD45RA+ positively selected. The receptors were gathered from a man younger than 30 in good health. Some clones in this sample may be carry-over from other donors' samples.

Note on this clone: The same CDR3 arises from other DNA sequences in this sample as well. J is TRBJ1-4 and V is TRBV4-2, with TRBD1 matching 7 bases. V lost 3 bases, J lost 7 bases, and 14 bases stayed unmatched. This CDR3 has 17 residues. Germline CDR1 LGHNA, CDR2 YNFKEQ. CDR3: CASSQAPEGASGEKLFF. The DNA of the CDR3 is TGTGCCAGCAGCCAGGCCCCGGAGGGGGCGTCGGGTGAAAAACTGTTTTTT.

The gene calls are TRBV6-5 and TRBJ1-5, with D perhaps TRBD1 (6 bases). The CDR3 sequence is 13 residues long. V shed 6 bases and J shed 15 bases, with 21 bases lying between them. Germline V gene lookup returns CDR1 MNHEY and CDR2 SVGAGI. The CDR3 sequence is CASRAKYRESPHF. The CDR3 nucleotides read TGTGCCAGCAGGGCAAAATACAGGGAATCCCCGCATTTT.

The rearrangement links TRBV5-4 to TRBJ2-3; D is perhaps TRBD2 (5 bases). This CDR3 region has 13 residues. V shed 9 bases and J shed 1 base, with 12 bases lying between them. Looked up from germline, CDR1 is SGHNT and CDR2 is YYREEE (reference sequence). The CDR3 reads CANGNRGTDTQYF. Here the CDR3 DNA reads TGTGCCAACGGGAATCGTGGCACAGATACGCAGTATTTT.

This rearrangement joins TRBV9 to TRBJ1-2, with D possibly being TRBD1 (5 bases). V was cut by 0 bases and J by 4 bases, with 13 bases left in between. The CDR3 extends over 15 amino acids. The germline V gene encodes CDR1 SGDLS and CDR2 YYNGEE. Written as DNA, the CDR3 is TGTGCCAGCAGCGTAGGTGGGGCGGGTAGCTATGGCTACACCTTC. It yields the protein CASSVGGAGSYGYTF. Variable domain in full (rest from reference TRBV9 and TRBJ1-2): DSGVTQTPKHLITATGQRVTLRCSPRSGDLSVYWYQQSLDQGLQFLIQYYNGEERAKGNILERFSAQQFPDLHSELNLSSLELGDSALYFCASSVGGAGSYGYTFGSGTRLTVV.

V and J are TRBV7-9 and TRBJ2-7; D uncertain. CDR1 and CDR2 (germline): SEHNR, FQNEAQ (reference sequence). The CDR3 consists of 14 residues. Trimming removed 1 base at V and 5 bases at J, with 12 bases between. The CDR3: CASSLVLGPNEQYF. The CDR3 DNA reads as TGTGCCAGCAGCTTAGTCTTAGGACCCAACGAGCAGTACTTC.

The V and J genes are TRBV28 and TRBJ1-4, with D unresolved. The CDR3 runs 17 residues. V lost 3 bases, J lost 0 bases, and 14 bases lay in between. Germline CDR1 is MDHEN and CDR2 is SYDVKM. The CDR3 protein is CASSFDNRGATNEKLFF. The CDR3 DNA reads TGTGCCAGCAGTTTCGACAACCGGGGAGCAACTAATGAAAAACTGTTTTTT.

The rearrangement links TRBV5-1 to TRBJ1-1, with D uncertain. CDR3 length: 14 residues. Germline values: CDR1 SGHRS, CDR2 YFSETQ. Between the trimmed V and J ends, which lost 0 bases and 3 bases, there was a span of 9 bases. The CDR3 DNA follows: TGCGCCAGCAGCTTGGAAGGGATGGACACTGAAGCTTTCTTT. It specifies CASSLEGMDTEAFF.

The J gene is TRBJ2-3, the V gene TRBV27, with D tentatively TRBD1 (6 bases). V was clipped by 7 bases and J by 0 bases, with 17 bases between them. CDR3 size: 16 residues. Germline assignment: CDR1 MNHEY and CDR2 SMNVEV (reference sequence). The DNA for the CDR3 is TGTGCCAGCACCCCCCCCGGGACACGAAGCACAGATACGCAGTATTTT. It is translated as CASTPPGTRSTDTQYF.

Worth noting for this clone: Other DNA sequences from this sample encode an identical CDR3 as well. The V gene is TRBV28, the J gene TRBJ2-1; D remains ambiguous. V lost 1 base and J lost 4, with 5 bases in between. Germline values: CDR1 MDHEN, CDR2 SYDVKM. The CDR3 contains 13 residues. The chain's CDR3 is CASSLSGYNEQFF. DNA of the CDR3: TGTGCCAGCAGTTTATCCGGATACAATGAGCAGTTCTTC.

This sequence joins TRBV4-1 and TRBJ2-5; 7 bases fit TRBD1. This CDR3 contains 14 residues. The junction had 6 bases not matched to a gene; V was cut back by 5 bases and J by 3 bases. Germline CDR1 and CDR2: MGHRA and YSYEKL. CDR3 amino acids: CASSGTANEETQYF. As DNA, the CDR3 is TGCGCCAGCAGCGGGACAGCAAACGAAGAGACCCAGTACTTC.

The chain is built from TRBV28 and TRBJ2-3; tentatively, D is TRBD1 or TRBD2 (5 bases each). The CDR3 is 15 residues long. The V and J ends lost 4 bases and 0 bases respectively, with 11 bases between them. The germline gives CDR1 MDHEN, CDR2 SYDVKM. The CDR3 sequence: CASSSGQISTDTQYF. The CDR3 DNA sequence: TGTGCCAGCAGTTCGGGGCAGATAAGCACAGATACGCAGTATTTT.

The chain joins TRBV7-9 to TRBJ2-2; D is unresolved. V was cut by 2 bases and J by 7 bases, with 5 bases left in between. The germline CDR1 and CDR2 sequences are SEHNR and FQNEAQ (reference sequence). The CDR3 length is 12 residues. CDR3 in amino acids: CASSLFRGELFF. Written as DNA, the CDR3 is TGTGCCAGCAGCTTATTTCGCGGGGAGCTGTTTTTT.

The chain employs TRBV14 and TRBJ1-3, with D possibly TRBD1 on 6 matching bases. Trimming took off 0 bases at V and 0 bases at J, with 24 bases between the two ends. The CDR3 has 21 residues. CDR1 and CDR2 from the germline V gene are SGHDN and FVKESK. CDR3 nucleotides: TGTGCCAGCAGCCAAGATGACCGGGGGCCCTTACTTCGGAGCTCTGGAAACACCATATATTTT. It is translated as CASSQDDRGPLLRSSGNTIYF. Using reference TRBV14 and TRBJ1-3 for the parts outside the CDR3, the full variable domain is EAGVTQFPSHSVIEKGQTVTLRCDPISGHDNLYWYRRVMGKEIKFLLHFVKESKQDESGMPNNRFLAERTGGTYSTLKVQPAELEDSGVYFCASSQDDRGPLLRSSGNTIYFGEGSWLTVV.

The chain is built from TRBV6-6 and TRBJ1-5, with D possibly being TRBD1 (6 bases). The ends were cut back, 5 bases at V and 1 base at J, with 12 bases in the middle. Germline lookup yields CDR1 MNHNY and CDR2 SVGAGI (reference sequence). This CDR3 has 15 amino acids. The chain's CDR3 is CASSRTGYSNQPQHF. CDR3 bases: TGTGCCAGCAGTCGTACAGGGTACAGCAATCAGCCCCAGCATTTT.

This clone was counted only a few times. This rearrangement joins TRBV18 to TRBJ2-7; 7 bases match TRBD2. In germline, CDR1 is KGHSH, CDR2 LQKENI. The CDR3 runs to 13 residues. J lost 5 bases, V lost 0 bases, and 1 base had no gene match. The CDR3 sequence is CASSPPGGNEQYF. CDR3 sequence (DNA): TGTGCCAGCTCACCACCCGGGGGGAACGAGCAGTACTTC.

The chain is built from TRBV5-5 and TRBJ1-4, with D possibly TRBD1 on 6 matching bases. V was pared by 4 bases and J by 0 bases, with 10 bases between. In germline, CDR1 is SGHKS, CDR2 YYEKEE (reference sequence). This CDR3 is 15 amino acids long. The CDR3 sequence is CASSSYRATNEKLFF. CDR3 nucleotides: TGTGCCAGCAGCAGCTACAGGGCAACTAATGAAAAACTGTTTTTT.